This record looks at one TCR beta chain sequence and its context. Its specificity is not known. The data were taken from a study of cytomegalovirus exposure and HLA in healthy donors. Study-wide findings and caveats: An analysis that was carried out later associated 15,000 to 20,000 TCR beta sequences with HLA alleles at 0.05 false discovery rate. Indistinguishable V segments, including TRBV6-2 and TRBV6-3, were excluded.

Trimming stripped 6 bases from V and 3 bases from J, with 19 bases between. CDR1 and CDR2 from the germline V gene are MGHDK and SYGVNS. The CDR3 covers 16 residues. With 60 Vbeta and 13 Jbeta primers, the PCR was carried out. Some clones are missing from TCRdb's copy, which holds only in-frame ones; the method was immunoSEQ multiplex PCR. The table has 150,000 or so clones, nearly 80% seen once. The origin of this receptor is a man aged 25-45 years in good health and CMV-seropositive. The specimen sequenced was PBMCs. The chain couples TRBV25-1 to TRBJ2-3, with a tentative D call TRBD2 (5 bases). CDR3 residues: CASSSLVGDGTDTQYF. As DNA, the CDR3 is TGTGCCAGCAGCTCCTTGGTGGGAGATGGGACAGATACGCAGTATTTT. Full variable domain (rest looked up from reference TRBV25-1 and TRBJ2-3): EADIYQTPRYLVIGTGKKITLECSQTMGHDKMYWYQQDPGMELHLIHYSYGVNSTEKGDLSSESTVSRIRTEHFPLTLESARPSHTSQYLCASSSLVGDGTDTQYFGPGTRLTVL.